Below, 21 T cell receptor beta chains from the same sample are listed, as sequenced in a study of T cells after yellow fever vaccination. In TCRdb, the 5' RACE reads were re-called with MiXCR into one record per CDR3 protein. The sample lists 610,000 or so distinct CDR3 sequences; roughly an eighth were seen once. The sample consisted of PBMCs, taken on the day of the yellow fever booster vaccination. Source of these receptors: a young man who received the YFV17D yellow fever vaccine.

V and J are TRBV20-1 and TRBJ2-7, with a weak D call TRBD2 (6 bases). The CDR3 runs to 12 residues. The V end was cut by 3 bases, the J end by 6 bases, with 12 bases between. The germline V gene has CDR1 DFQATT and CDR2 SNEGSKA (reference sequence). DNA of the CDR3: TGCAGTGCTAGTAAGCGGGTGGGCGAGCAGTACTTC. It encodes CSASKRVGEQYF.

The chain has TRBV28 and TRBJ2-4, with D possibly being TRBD2 (5 bases). Germline CDR1 MDHEN, CDR2 SYDVKM. The CDR3 has 15 amino acids. V gave up 5 bases and J gave up 3 bases, with 14 bases separating them. Written as DNA, the CDR3 is TGTGCCAGCAGTACACCGGGGTGGGTCAAAAACATTCAGTACTTC. Its protein product is CASSTPGWVKNIQYF.

A word on this clonotype: At one boundary the junction diverges from the germline segment, which might be a read error. The J gene is TRBJ1-1, the V gene TRBV7-7; D gene unclear. Germline CDR1 is SSHAT and CDR2 is FNYEAQ (reference sequence). The CDR3 loop spans 13 amino acids. CDR3 loop: CASSLSKNTEAFF. The DNA of the CDR3 is TGTGCTAGCAGCCTAAGTAAGAACACTGAAGCTTTCTTT.

The J gene is TRBJ2-1, the V gene TRBV7-2; no reliable D call. The CDR3 loop spans 14 amino acids. Trimming shortened V by 6 bases and J by 5 bases, and 14 bases separated the two germline ends. The V gene's germline CDR1 is SGHTA and CDR2 FQGNSA. DNA for the CDR3: TGTGCCAGCAGTGATCCCGGGCGGAACAATGAGCAGTTCTTC. As protein: CASSDPGRNNEQFF.

This clonotype was observed a handful of times. The chain is built from TRBV4-3 and TRBJ1-3, with D unclear. This CDR3 contains 13 residues. Germline CDR1 LGHNA, CDR2 YSLEER. Trimming took off 2 bases at V and 0 bases at J, with 2 bases between the two ends. The CDR3 region has the DNA TGCGCCAGCAGCCAACACTCTGGAAACACCATATATTTT. Its translation is CASSQHSGNTIYF.

V and J are TRBV5-1 and TRBJ2-5, with D hard to call. The CDR3 runs 13 residues. Germline V gene sequence: CDR1 SGHRS, CDR2 YFSETQ. Trimming pared 0 bases from V and 5 bases from J, leaving 8 bases between. The DNA of the CDR3 is TGCGCCAGCAGCTTGGCACTCCCCGAGACCCAGTACTTC. Protein: CASSLALPETQYF. The full variable domain, completed using reference TRBV5-1 and TRBJ2-5, is KAGVTQTPRYLIKTRGQQVTLSCSPISGHRSVSWYQQTPGQGLQFLFEYFSETQRNKGNFPGRFSGRQFSNSRSEMNVSTLELGDSALYLCASSLALPETQYFGPGTRLLVL.

This chain links TRBV29-1 with TRBJ2-7, with a possible D match to TRBD1 (5 bases). The germline V gene encodes CDR1 SQVTM and CDR2 ANQGSEA. Trimming took off 2 bases at V and 3 bases at J, with 11 bases between the two ends. The CDR3 spans 13 residues. CDR3 sequence (DNA): TGCAGCGTTGAATCGGGCAGGGACTACGAGCAGTACTTC. As protein: CSVESGRDYEQYF.

There are a few counts of this clonotype. The genes are TRBV2 and TRBJ2-1; D is uncertain. This CDR3 contains 10 residues. V was trimmed by 2 bases and J by 7 bases, leaving 0 bases between them. In germline, CDR1 is SNHLY, CDR2 FYNNEI. CDR3 in DNA: TGTGCCAGCAGTGAAAATGAGCAGTTCTTC. Translating gives CASSENEQFF.

The chain employs TRBV12-3 or TRBV12-4 and TRBJ2-7; TRBD2 matches 12 bases. The J segment lost 6 bases and the V segment lost 6 bases, leaving 3 bases of the junction unmatched. This CDR3 contains 13 residues. The CDR3 region has the DNA TGTGCCAGCAGCGGACTAGCGGGAAGCGAGCAGTACTTC. Protein: CASSGLAGSEQYF.

This clonotype has ten or more counts. The V and J genes are TRBV5-1 and TRBJ2-7, with 11 nucleotides matching TRBD1. The junction had 12 bases not matched to a gene; V was cut back by 4 bases and J by 3 bases. The germline gives CDR1 SGHRS, CDR2 YFSETQ. The CDR3 length is 17 residues. The CDR3 DNA sequence: TGCGCCAGCAGCGGACCCGGGACAGGGGGAGCGGTCTACGAGCAGTACTTC. Amino acids: CASSGPGTGGAVYEQYF.

In this sample, this clonotype turned up a few times. V is TRBV29-1 and J is TRBJ2-7; 12 positions agree with TRBD2. Germline CDR1 is SQVTM and CDR2 is ANQGSEA. Trimming cost V 2 bases and J 7 bases; bases outside gene matches: 6. The CDR3 loop spans 14 amino acids. The CDR3 sequence is CSVESGLAGNEQYF. The DNA of the CDR3 is TGCAGCGTTGAATCCGGACTAGCGGGAAATGAGCAGTACTTC.

J is TRBJ2-2 and V is TRBV7-2; 8 nucleotides line up with TRBD2. Germline lookup yields CDR1 SGHTA and CDR2 FQGNSA. After removal of 0 bases from V and 6 bases from J, the junction contained 3 bases not matched to a gene. The length of the CDR3 is 15 residues. For the CDR3, the DNA is TGTGCCAGCAGCTTAGCCGGGAGGGATTCCGGGGAGCTGTTTTTT. Translation gives CASSLAGRDSGELFF.

The CDR3 is CASSLGTPSSYNEQFF. In DNA, the CDR3 is TGTGCCAGCAGCTTAGGGACTCCGAGCTCCTACAATGAGCAGTTCTTC. This chain connects TRBV7-8 to TRBJ2-1, with D possibly TRBD2 on 5 matching bases. CDR1 and CDR2 from the germline V gene are SGHVS and FQNEAQ. V dropped 1 base and J dropped 0 bases, with 10 bases sitting between them. This CDR3 is 16 amino acids long.

The rearrangement links TRBV10-3 to TRBJ1-2; 7 bases are shared with TRBD1. This CDR3 contains 14 residues. CDR1 and CDR2 from the germline V gene are ENHRY and SYGVKD. The J segment lost 6 bases and the V segment lost 2 bases, leaving 6 bases of the junction unmatched. The CDR3 sequence: CAISEPTGRHGYTF. The CDR3, as DNA: TGTGCCATCAGTGAGCCGACAGGGAGGCATGGCTACACCTTC.

This clonotype was seen a few times. The chain has TRBV18 and TRBJ2-1; 7 bases fit TRBD2. The CDR3 length is 15 residues. J gave up 2 bases and V 3 bases, and 4 bases lay outside the gene matches. Germline V gives CDR1 KGHSH, CDR2 LQKENI. CDR3 sequence reads: CASSPSGIAYNEQFF. CDR3 in DNA: TGTGCCAGCTCACCGAGCGGGATAGCCTACAATGAGCAGTTCTTC.

This clonotype was recorded many times. The chain links TRBV5-1 to TRBJ2-1; 8 positions agree with TRBD2. CDR3 length: 13 residues. The V and J ends lost 2 bases and 6 bases, in that order; junction bases with no gene match: 1. Germline CDR1 and CDR2: SGHRS and YFSETQ. The CDR3 here is CASSFLAGNEQFF. In DNA, the CDR3 is TGCGCCAGCAGCTTCCTAGCGGGCAATGAGCAGTTCTTC. The entire variable domain, with the rest obtained from reference TRBV5-1 and TRBJ2-1, is as follows: KAGVTQTPRYLIKTRGQQVTLSCSPISGHRSVSWYQQTPGQGLQFLFEYFSETQRNKGNFPGRFSGRQFSNSRSEMNVSTLELGDSALYLCASSFLAGNEQFFGPGTRLTVL.

V and J are TRBV14 and TRBJ1-2; weak D call: TRBD1 (5 bases). Germline CDR1 reads SGHDN; CDR2 reads FVKESK. This CDR3 is built from 16 residues. V lost 4 bases to trimming and J lost 4 bases, with 19 bases between them. The CDR3 DNA sequence: TGTGCCAGCAGCCCCGGGGGTACGCAGAGACTCTATGGCTACACCTTC. Translated: CASSPGGTQRLYGYTF.

This sequence joins TRBV20-1 and TRBJ1-1; maybe TRBD1 (5 bases). Looked up from germline, CDR1 is DFQATT and CDR2 is SNEGSKA (reference sequence). Trimming removed 0 bases at V and 6 bases at J, with 11 bases between. The CDR3 runs 13 residues. Here the CDR3 reads CSARDGTPAEAFF. The CDR3 region has the DNA TGCAGTGCTAGAGACGGGACTCCAGCTGAAGCTTTCTTT.

This chain joins TRBV20-1 and TRBJ2-7, with 10 bases fitting TRBD2. Trimming at V came to 5 bases and at J to 5 bases, leaving 6 bases not matched to a gene. The CDR3 is 13 amino acids. Per germline, CDR1 DFQATT and CDR2 SNEGSKA (reference sequence). The CDR3 DNA sequence: TGCAGTGCTGCCCTAGCGGGAGCTAACGAGCAGTACTTC. Its protein is CSAALAGANEQYF.

J is TRBJ2-3 and V is TRBV10-1; 8 bases line up with TRBD2. Germline CDR1 WNHNN, CDR2 SYGVQD (reference sequence). After removal of 3 bases from V and 4 bases from J, the junction contained 9 bases not matched to a gene. The CDR3 contains 16 residues. The CDR3: CASSDTGLASADTQYF. The CDR3, as DNA: TGCGCCAGCAGTGATACCGGACTAGCTTCAGCAGATACGCAGTATTTT.

The chain is built from TRBV7-2 and TRBJ2-5; unclear D gene. Trimming cost V 5 bases and J 3 bases, with 7 bases left between them. The CDR3 sequence is 12 residues long. Germline V CDR1 and CDR2: SGHTA, FQGNSA. The CDR3 loop is CASSRIEETQYF. Written as DNA, the CDR3 is TGTGCCAGCAGCCGGATTGAAGAGACCCAGTACTTC.